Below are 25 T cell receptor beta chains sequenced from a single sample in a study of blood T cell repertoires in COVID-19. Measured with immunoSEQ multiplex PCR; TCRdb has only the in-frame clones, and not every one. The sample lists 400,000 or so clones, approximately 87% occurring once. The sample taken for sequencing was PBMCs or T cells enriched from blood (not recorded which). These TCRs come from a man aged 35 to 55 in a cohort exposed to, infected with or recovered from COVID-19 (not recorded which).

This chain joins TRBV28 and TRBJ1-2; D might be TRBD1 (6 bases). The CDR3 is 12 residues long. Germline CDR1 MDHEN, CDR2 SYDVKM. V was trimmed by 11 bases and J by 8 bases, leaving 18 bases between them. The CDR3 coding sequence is TGTGCCGCCCAGGGGAAGGGGGACGGCTACACCTTC. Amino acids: CAAQGKGDGYTF.

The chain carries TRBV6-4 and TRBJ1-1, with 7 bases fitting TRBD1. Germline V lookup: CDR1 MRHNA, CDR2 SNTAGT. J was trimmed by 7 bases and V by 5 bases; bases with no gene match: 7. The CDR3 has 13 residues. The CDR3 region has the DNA TGTGCCAGCAGTTTCTCGACAGGGCTTGAAGCTTTCTTT. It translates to CASSFSTGLEAFF.

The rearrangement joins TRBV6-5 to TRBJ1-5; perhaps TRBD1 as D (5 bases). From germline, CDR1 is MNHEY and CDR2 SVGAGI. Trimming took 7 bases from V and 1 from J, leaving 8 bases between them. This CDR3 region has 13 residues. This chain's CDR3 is CASTRTSNQPQHF. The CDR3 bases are TGTGCCAGCACCAGGACAAGCAATCAGCCCCAGCATTTT.

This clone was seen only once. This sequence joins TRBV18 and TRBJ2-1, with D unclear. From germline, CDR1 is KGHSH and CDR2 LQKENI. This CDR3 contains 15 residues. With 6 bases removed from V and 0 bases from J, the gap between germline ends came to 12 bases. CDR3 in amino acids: CASSGDKSSYNEQFF. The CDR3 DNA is TGTGCCAGCTCGGGTGACAAAAGCTCCTACAATGAGCAGTTCTTC.

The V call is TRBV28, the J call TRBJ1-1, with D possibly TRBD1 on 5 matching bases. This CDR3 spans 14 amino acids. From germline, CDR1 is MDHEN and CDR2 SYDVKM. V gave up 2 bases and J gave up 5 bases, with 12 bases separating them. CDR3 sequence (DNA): TGTGCCAGCAGTTTACGGCAGGGAGGAACTGAAGCTTTCTTT. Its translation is CASSLRQGGTEAFF.

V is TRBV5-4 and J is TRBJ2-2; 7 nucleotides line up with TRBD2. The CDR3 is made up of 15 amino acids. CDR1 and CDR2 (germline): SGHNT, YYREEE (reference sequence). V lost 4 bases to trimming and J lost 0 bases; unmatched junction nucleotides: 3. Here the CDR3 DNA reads TGTGCCAGCAGCAGAGGACTAGCGAACACCGGGGAGCTGTTTTTT. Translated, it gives CASSRGLANTGELFF.

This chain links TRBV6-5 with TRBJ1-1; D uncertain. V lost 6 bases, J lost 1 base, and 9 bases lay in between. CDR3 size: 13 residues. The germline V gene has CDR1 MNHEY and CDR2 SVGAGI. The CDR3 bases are TGTGCCAGCAGAGAGAACAGGAACACTGAAGCTTTCTTT. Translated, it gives CASRENRNTEAFF.

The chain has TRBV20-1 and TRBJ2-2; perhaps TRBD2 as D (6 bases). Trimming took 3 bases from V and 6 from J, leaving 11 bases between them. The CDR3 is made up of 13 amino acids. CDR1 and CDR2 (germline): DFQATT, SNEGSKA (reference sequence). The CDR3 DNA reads TGCAGTGCTAGTCGCGGGATCCCCGGGGAGCTGTTTTTT. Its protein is CSASRGIPGELFF.

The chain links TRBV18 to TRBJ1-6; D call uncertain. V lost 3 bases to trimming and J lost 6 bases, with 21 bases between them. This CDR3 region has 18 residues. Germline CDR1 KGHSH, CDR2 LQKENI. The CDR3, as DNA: TGTGCCAGCTCACCTTTTCACCAGGTCTCCGTGGGTAATTCACCCCTCCACTTT. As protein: CASSPFHQVSVGNSPLHF.

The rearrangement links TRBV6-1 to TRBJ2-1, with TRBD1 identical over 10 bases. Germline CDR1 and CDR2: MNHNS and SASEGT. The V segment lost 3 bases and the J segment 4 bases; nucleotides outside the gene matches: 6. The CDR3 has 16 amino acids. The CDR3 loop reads CASSELGTGAYNEQFF. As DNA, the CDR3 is TGTGCCAGCAGTGAGCTCGGGACAGGGGCGTACAATGAGCAGTTCTTC.

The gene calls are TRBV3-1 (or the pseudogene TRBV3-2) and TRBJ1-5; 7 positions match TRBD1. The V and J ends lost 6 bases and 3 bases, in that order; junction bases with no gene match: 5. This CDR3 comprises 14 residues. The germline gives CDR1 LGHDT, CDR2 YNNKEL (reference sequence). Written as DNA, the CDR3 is TGTGCCAGCAGTAGACAGGGAAACAATCAGCCCCAGCATTTT. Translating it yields CASSRQGNNQPQHF.

The CDR3 bases are TGTGCCATCGGAGACTCAGCCCTCCACTTT. Translated, it gives CAIGDSALHF. The chain uses TRBV10-3 and TRBJ1-6; no clear D. In germline, CDR1 is ENHRY, CDR2 SYGVKD. The V and J ends lost 8 bases and 14 bases respectively, with 10 bases between them. The CDR3 spans 10 residues.

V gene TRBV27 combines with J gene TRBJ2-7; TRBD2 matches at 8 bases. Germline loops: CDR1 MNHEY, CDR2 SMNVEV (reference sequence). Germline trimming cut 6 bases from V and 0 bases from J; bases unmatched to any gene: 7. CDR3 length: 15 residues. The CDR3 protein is CASRPTSGNSYEQYF. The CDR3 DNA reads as TGTGCCAGCAGACCCACTAGCGGTAACTCCTACGAGCAGTACTTC.

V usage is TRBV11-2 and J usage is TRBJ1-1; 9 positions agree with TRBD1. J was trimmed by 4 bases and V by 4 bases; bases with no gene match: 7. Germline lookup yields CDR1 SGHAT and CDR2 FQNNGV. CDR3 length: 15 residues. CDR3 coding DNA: TGTGCCAGCAGCTCTCAACGGACAGGGGCCACTGAAGCTTTCTTT. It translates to CASSSQRTGATEAFF.

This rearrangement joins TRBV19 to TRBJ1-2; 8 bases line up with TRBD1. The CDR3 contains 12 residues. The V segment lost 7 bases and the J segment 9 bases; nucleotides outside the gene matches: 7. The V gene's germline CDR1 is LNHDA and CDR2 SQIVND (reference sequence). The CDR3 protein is CASNVQGGSYTF. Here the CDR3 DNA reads TGTGCCAGTAATGTACAGGGGGGGAGCTACACCTTC.

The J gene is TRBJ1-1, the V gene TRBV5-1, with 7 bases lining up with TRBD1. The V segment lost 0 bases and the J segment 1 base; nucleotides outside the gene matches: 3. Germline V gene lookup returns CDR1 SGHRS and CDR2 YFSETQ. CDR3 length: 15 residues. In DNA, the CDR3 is TGCGCCAGCAGCTTGGCGAGGGACAGGAACACTGAAGCTTTCTTT. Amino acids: CASSLARDRNTEAFF.

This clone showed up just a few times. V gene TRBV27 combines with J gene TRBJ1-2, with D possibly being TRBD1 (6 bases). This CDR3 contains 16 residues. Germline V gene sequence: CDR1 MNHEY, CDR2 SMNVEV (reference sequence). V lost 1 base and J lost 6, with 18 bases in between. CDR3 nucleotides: TGTGCCAGCAGTTTATACAGGGAGAGGACAAAGGATGGCTACACCTTC. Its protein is CASSLYRERTKDGYTF.

CDR3 protein: CASSASPGETQYF. CDR3 sequence (DNA): TGCGCCAGCAGTGCTAGCCCTGGGGAGACCCAGTACTTC. The V call is TRBV10-1, the J call TRBJ2-5, with TRBD2 as a possible D gene (5 bases). The germline CDR1 and CDR2 sequences are WNHNN and SYGVQD (reference sequence). The V and J ends lost 4 bases and 5 bases respectively, with 11 bases between them. The CDR3 loop spans 13 amino acids.

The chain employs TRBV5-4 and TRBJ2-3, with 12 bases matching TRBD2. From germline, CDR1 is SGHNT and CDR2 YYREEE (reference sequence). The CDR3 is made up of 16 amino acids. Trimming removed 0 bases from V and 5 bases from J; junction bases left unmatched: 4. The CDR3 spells CASSLGLAGVVDTQYF. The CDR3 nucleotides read TGTGCCAGCAGCTTGGGACTAGCGGGAGTTGTAGATACGCAGTATTTT.

CDR3 coding DNA: TGTGCCAGCAGTTTCCGGGACAGGGGCAACTATGGCTACACCTTC. Its protein product is CASSFRDRGNYGYTF. This sequence joins TRBV6-5 and TRBJ1-2; 10 positions agree with TRBD1. CDR3 length: 15 amino acids. Germline-derived CDR1 and CDR2 are MNHEY and SVGAGI. The ends lost 4 bases at V and 2 bases at J; junction bases unmatched: 4.

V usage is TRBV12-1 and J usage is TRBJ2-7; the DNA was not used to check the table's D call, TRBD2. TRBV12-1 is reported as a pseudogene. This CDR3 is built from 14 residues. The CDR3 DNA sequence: TGTGCCAGCAGCTCTACGGGAGGAGGGGGGGAGCAGTACTTC. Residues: CASSSTGGGGEQYF.

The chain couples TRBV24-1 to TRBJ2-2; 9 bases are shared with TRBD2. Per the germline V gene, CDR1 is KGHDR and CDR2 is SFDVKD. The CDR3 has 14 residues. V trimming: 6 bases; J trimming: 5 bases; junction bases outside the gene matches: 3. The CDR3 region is CATSNSGRTGELFF. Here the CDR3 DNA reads TGTGCCACCAGTAACAGCGGGAGGACCGGGGAGCTGTTTTTT.

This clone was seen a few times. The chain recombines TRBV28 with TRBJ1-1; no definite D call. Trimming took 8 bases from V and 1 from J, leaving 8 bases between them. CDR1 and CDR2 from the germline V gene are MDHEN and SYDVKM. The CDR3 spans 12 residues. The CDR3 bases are TGTGCCAGCCGACTGGCGAACACTGAAGCTTTCTTT. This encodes CASRLANTEAFF. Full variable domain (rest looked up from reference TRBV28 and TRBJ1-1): DVKVTQSSRYLVKRTGEKVFLECVQDMDHENMFWYRQDPGLGLRLIYFSYDVKMKEKGDIPEGYSVSREKKERFSLILESASTNQTSMYLCASRLANTEAFFGQGTRLTVV.

CDR3 amino acids: CASSPSSGLAGDTQYF. Here the CDR3 DNA reads TGTGCCAGCAGCCCCTCTTCTGGACTAGCGGGAGACACGCAGTATTTT. The chain uses TRBV7-8 and TRBJ2-3; 13 bases line up with TRBD2. Germline V gives CDR1 SGHVS, CDR2 FQNEAQ. V lost 5 bases, J lost 9 bases, and 11 bases stayed unmatched. This CDR3 comprises 16 residues.

CDR3 residues: CSVGTAWTSGRSNEQYF. For the CDR3, the DNA is TGCAGCGTCGGGACCGCCTGGACTAGCGGGAGGAGCAACGAGCAGTACTTC. This chain uses TRBV29-1 with TRBJ2-7; 14 bases align to TRBD2. Germline V gene lookup returns CDR1 SQVTM and CDR2 ANQGSEA. V lost 6 bases and J lost 5; bases outside the gene matches: 15. This CDR3 region has 17 residues.